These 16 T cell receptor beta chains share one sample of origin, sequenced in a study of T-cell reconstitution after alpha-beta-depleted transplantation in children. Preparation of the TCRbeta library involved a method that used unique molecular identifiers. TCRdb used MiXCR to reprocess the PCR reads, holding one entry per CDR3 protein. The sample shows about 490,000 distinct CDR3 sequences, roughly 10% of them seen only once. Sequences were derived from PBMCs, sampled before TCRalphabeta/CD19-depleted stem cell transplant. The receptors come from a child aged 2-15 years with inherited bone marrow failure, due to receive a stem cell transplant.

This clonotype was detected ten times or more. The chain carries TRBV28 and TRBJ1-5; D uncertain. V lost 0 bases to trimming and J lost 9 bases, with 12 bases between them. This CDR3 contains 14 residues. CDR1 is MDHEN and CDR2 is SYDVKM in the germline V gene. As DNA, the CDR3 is TGTGCCAGCAGTTTATGGGAAGCCCCAAGGCCCCAGCATTTT. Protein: CASSLWEAPRPQHF.

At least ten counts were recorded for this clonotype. The DNA of the CDR3 is TGTGCCAGCAGCCATGATAAGAGGTATACGCAGTATTTT. Amino acids: CASSHDKRYTQYF. The chain joins TRBV14 to TRBJ2-3, with unresolved D. Trimming cost V 3 bases and J 7 bases, with 11 bases left between them. Germline V lookup: CDR1 SGHDN, CDR2 FVKESK. The CDR3 runs to 13 residues.

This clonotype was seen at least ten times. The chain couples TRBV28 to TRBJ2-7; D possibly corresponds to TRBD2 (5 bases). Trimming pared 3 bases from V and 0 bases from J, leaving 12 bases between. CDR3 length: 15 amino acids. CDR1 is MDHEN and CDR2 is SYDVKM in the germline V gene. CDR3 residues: CASSFAAESSYEQYF. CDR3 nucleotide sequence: TGTGCCAGCAGTTTCGCAGCGGAAAGCTCCTACGAGCAGTACTTC.

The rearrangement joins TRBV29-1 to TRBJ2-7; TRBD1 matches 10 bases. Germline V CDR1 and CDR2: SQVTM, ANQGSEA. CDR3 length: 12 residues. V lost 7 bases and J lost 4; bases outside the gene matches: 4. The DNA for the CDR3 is TGCAGCGCGACAGGGGGCTCTTACGAGCAGTACTTC. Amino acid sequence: CSATGGSYEQYF.

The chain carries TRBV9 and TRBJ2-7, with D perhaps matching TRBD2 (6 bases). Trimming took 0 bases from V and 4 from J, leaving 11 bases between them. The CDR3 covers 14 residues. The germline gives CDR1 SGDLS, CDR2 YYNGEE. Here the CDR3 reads CASSVVPEGYEQYF. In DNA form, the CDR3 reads TGTGCCAGCAGCGTAGTCCCGGAGGGGTACGAGCAGTACTTC. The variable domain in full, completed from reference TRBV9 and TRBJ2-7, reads DSGVTQTPKHLITATGQRVTLRCSPRSGDLSVYWYQQSLDQGLQFLIQYYNGEERAKGNILERFSAQQFPDLHSELNLSSLELGDSALYFCASSVVPEGYEQYFGPGTRLTVT.

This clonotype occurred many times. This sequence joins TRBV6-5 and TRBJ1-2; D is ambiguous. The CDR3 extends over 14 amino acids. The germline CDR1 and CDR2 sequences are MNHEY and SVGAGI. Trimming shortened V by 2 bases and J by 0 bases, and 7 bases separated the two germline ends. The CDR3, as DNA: TGTGCCAGCAGTTACGTGCCGGCTAACTATGGCTACACCTTC. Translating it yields CASSYVPANYGYTF.

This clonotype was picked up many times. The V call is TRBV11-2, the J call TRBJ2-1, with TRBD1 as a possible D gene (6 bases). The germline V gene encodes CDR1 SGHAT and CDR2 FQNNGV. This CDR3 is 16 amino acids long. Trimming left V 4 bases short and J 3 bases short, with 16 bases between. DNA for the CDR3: TGTGCCAGCAGCTCGTGGGTGGGGGCCGGCTACAATGAGCAGTTCTTC. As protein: CASSSWVGAGYNEQFF.

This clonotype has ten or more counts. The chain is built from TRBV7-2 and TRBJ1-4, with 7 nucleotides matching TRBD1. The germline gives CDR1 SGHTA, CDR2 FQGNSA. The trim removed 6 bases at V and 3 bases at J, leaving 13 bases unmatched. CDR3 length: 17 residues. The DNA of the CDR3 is TGTGCCAGCAGGCCGACAGGGCCTTTGAGGGCTAATGAAAAACTGTTTTTT. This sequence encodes CASRPTGPLRANEKLFF.

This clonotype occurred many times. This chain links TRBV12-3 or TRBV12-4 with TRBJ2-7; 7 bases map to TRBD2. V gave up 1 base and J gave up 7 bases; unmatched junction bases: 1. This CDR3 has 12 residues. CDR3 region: CASSLGGREQYF. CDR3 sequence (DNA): TGTGCCAGCAGTTTAGGCGGGAGAGAGCAGTACTTC.

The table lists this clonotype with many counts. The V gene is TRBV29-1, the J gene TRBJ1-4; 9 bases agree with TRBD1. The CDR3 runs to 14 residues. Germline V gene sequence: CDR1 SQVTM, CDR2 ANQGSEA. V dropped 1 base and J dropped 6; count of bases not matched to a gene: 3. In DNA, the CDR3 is TGCAGCGTTGAAGTGGACAGGGGATATGAAAAACTGTTTTTT. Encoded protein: CSVEVDRGYEKLFF.

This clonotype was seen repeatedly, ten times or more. The CDR3 here is CASSLQGPNTGELFF. The CDR3 nucleotides read TGCGCCAGCAGCCTCCAGGGTCCGAACACCGGGGAGCTGTTTTTT. The J gene is TRBJ2-2, the V gene TRBV4-1; D might be TRBD1 (5 bases). Trimming removed 4 bases at V and 0 bases at J, with 9 bases between. The CDR3 runs 15 residues. Germline V gives CDR1 MGHRA, CDR2 YSYEKL.

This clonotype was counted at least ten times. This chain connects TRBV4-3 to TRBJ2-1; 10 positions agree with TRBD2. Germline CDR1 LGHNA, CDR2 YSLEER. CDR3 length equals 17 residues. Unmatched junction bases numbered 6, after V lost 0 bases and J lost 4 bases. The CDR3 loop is CASSQDLSLAGYNEQFF. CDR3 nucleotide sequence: TGCGCCAGCAGCCAAGATCTGTCACTAGCGGGGTACAATGAGCAGTTCTTC.

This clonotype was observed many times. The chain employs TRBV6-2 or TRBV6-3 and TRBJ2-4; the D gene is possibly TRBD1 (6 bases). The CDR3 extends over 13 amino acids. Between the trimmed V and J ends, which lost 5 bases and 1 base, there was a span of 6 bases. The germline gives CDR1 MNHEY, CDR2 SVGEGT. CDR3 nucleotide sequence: TGTGCCAGCAGTGACAGGGCCAAAAACATTCAGTACTTC. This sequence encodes CASSDRAKNIQYF.

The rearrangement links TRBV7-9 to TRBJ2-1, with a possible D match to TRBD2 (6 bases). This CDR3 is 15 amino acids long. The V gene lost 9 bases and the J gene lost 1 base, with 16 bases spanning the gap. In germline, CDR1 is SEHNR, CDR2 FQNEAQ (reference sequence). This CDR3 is CASQYTGTSYNEQFF. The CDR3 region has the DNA TGTGCCAGTCAATACACCGGGACTTCCTACAATGAGCAGTTCTTC.

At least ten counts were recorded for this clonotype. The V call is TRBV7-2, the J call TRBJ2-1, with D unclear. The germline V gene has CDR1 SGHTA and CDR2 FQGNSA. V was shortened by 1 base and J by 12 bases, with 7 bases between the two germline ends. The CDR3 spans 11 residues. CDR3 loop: CASSLDLWQFF. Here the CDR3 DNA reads TGTGCCAGCAGCTTAGACCTGTGGCAGTTCTTC.

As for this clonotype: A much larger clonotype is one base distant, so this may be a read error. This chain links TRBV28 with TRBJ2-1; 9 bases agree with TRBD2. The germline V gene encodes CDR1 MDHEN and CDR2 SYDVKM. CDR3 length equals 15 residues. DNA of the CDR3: TGTGCCGGCAGTTTAGGCAGCGGGAGGTCACATGAGCAGTTCTTC. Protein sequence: CAGSLGSGRSHEQFF.